This T cell receptor beta chain appears in the sequencing data of a study of beta chain features in type 1 diabetes. The investigators reverse transcribed all of the isolated RNA, so they sequenced expressed TCRB transcripts. Assay used: immunoSEQ multiplex PCR; TCRdb lists only in-frame clones, some missing. The table shows about 160,000 clones, with more than 60% occurring only once. This clone has only a few counts. Its antigen is not known. Trimming cost V 7 bases and J 4 bases, with 14 bases left between them. The CDR3 consists of 12 residues. Looked up from germline, CDR1 is SQVTM and CDR2 is ANQGSEA. General study results and limits: Sequencing the cDNA could make cells with high TCR expression show up more than they should. Type 1 diabetes patients had TCRB CDR3s that were shorter (moderately but significantly so) in all four CD4+ subsets. Among type 1 diabetes patients, VDJ junctions had fewer insertions and more deletions. Resolution of whether HLA type affects TCRB rearrangement was not achieved here.

This TCR was recovered from a man aged 30 to 39 with type 1 diabetes. The material sequenced was naive CD4+ T cells from blood. This rearrangement joins TRBV29-1 to TRBJ2-7, with D perhaps matching TRBD1 (6 bases). In DNA, the CDR3 is TGCAGCGCCTTACAGGGTGGGTACGAGCAGTACTTC. Translated: CSALQGGYEQYF.